This TCR beta chain was sequenced for a study of radiotherapy plus CTLA-4 blockade in lung cancer. Profiled with immunoSEQ multiplex PCR; TCRdb holds only in-frame clones, not every one. The table has 70,000 to 90,000 clones, more than 60% seen once. J was trimmed by 1 base and V by 6 bases; bases with no gene match: 9. The V gene's germline CDR1 is SEHNR and CDR2 FQNEAQ (reference sequence). This CDR3 has 15 amino acids. The origin of this receptor is a human donor with non-small cell lung cancer whose response to radiotherapy plus ipilimumab could not be evaluated. Some clones in this sample may be carry-over from other donors' samples. The rearrangement joins TRBV7-9 to TRBJ2-7, with 7 bases that match TRBD1. The sample here was peripheral blood, taken from a patient treated with radiotherapy plus ipilimumab. The CDR3, as DNA: TGTGCCAGCAGTAGACAGGGATTAAAATCCTACGAGCAGTACTTC. Its translation: CASSRQGLKSYEQYF.